This passage covers 30 T cell receptor beta chains from one sample sequenced in a study of a mutant IDH1 vaccine in newly diagnosed glioma. Profiling relied on immunoSEQ multiplex PCR, and the TCRdb table lists in-frame clones only, not all of them. This sample has 85,000 to 100,000 clones, with 70% to 90% found just once. Sample time point: baseline, week 1 (first vaccination visit). The treatment: pre-vaccination baseline after standard-of-care therapy. Sequencing used PBMCs, obtained from a glioma patient treated with radiotherapy, temozolomide or both. The source of these receptors is a woman in her fifties or sixties with glioma.

This clone was detected once. In DNA form, the CDR3 reads TGTGCCAGCTCACCCGGACTAGCGGGAGACAACGAGCAGTACTTC. This gives the protein CASSPGLAGDNEQYF. The rearrangement uses TRBV18 and TRBJ2-7; TRBD2 agrees at 13 bases. V was clipped by 3 bases and J by 5 bases; unmatched bases: 4. The CDR3 has 15 amino acids. CDR1 KGHSH and CDR2 LQKENI come from the germline V gene.

V gene TRBV11-2 combines with J gene TRBJ2-3; the match to TRBD2 covers 9 bases. This CDR3 has 16 amino acids. The V gene end was trimmed by 5 bases and the J gene end by 1 base; junction bases not matched to a gene: 7. Germline V gives CDR1 SGHAT, CDR2 FQNNGV. CDR3 nucleotides: TGTGCCAGCAGCCGCAGTAGCGGGAGTGGCACAGATACGCAGTATTTT. It encodes CASSRSSGSGTDTQYF.

The chain combines TRBV5-1 with TRBJ2-5, with D perhaps matching TRBD2 (6 bases). Trimming took 0 bases from V and 4 from J, leaving 13 bases between them. CDR1 and CDR2 from the germline V gene are SGHRS and YFSETQ. The CDR3 is made up of 15 amino acids. In DNA form, the CDR3 reads TGCGCCAGCAGCTTGGCCGCGTTGGGGGGAGAGACCCAGTACTTC. Translating gives CASSLAALGGETQYF.

This sequence joins TRBV15 and TRBJ2-7, with 9 bases identical to TRBD2. Germline V lookup: CDR1 LNHNV, CDR2 YYDKDF (reference sequence). Unmatched junction bases numbered 7, after V lost 2 bases and J lost 5 bases. The CDR3 spans 15 residues. As DNA, the CDR3 is TGTGCCACCAGCAGACCCGCGGGGGGGATTGACGAGCAGTACTTC. Residues: CATSRPAGGIDEQYF.

The chain combines TRBV5-1 with TRBJ2-5; D call uncertain. The ends were cut back, 0 bases at V and 4 bases at J, with 10 bases in the middle. The CDR3 consists of 14 residues. Germline CDR1 reads SGHRS; CDR2 reads YFSETQ. The CDR3 reads CASSLAPERETQYF. DNA of the CDR3: TGCGCCAGCAGCTTGGCGCCGGAGCGAGAGACCCAGTACTTC.

The chain is built from TRBV27 and TRBJ2-7, with a tentative D call TRBD2 (5 bases). The CDR3 contains 13 residues. Trimming cost V 3 bases and J 1 base, with 7 bases left between them. The germline V gene has CDR1 MNHEY and CDR2 SMNVEV (reference sequence). The CDR3 loop reads CASSFGGSYEQYF. DNA for the CDR3: TGTGCCAGCAGTTTCGGCGGGTCCTACGAGCAGTACTTC.

The chain combines TRBV5-1 with TRBJ2-1; a possible D gene is TRBD2 (5 bases). Looked up from germline, CDR1 is SGHRS and CDR2 is YFSETQ. Trimming pared 5 bases from V and 2 bases from J, leaving 14 bases between. There are 15 residues in the CDR3. The CDR3 DNA sequence: TGCGCCAGCAGTCCTCGGGGTAACACCTACAATGAGCAGTTCTTC. Its protein product is CASSPRGNTYNEQFF. The complete variable domain, with remaining parts taken from reference TRBV5-1 and TRBJ2-1, reads KAGVTQTPRYLIKTRGQQVTLSCSPISGHRSVSWYQQTPGQGLQFLFEYFSETQRNKGNFPGRFSGRQFSNSRSEMNVSTLELGDSALYLCASSPRGNTYNEQFFGPGTRLTVL.

The V call is TRBV27, the J call TRBJ2-3; 10 bases align to TRBD1. With 6 bases clipped from V and 3 bases from J, the junction kept 3 bases outside the gene matches. Germline values: CDR1 MNHEY, CDR2 SMNVEV (reference sequence). CDR3 length equals 14 residues. The chain's CDR3 is CASSWDRGTDTQYF. The CDR3 nucleotides read TGTGCCAGCAGCTGGGACAGGGGAACAGATACGCAGTATTTT.

The chain links TRBV19 to TRBJ1-1; D may be TRBD1 (6 bases). Trimming took 5 bases from V and 0 from J, leaving 13 bases between them. Germline V gene lookup returns CDR1 LNHDA and CDR2 SQIVND (reference sequence). CDR3 length equals 15 residues. The CDR3 region is CASSSQGSVNTEAFF. The CDR3, as DNA: TGTGCCAGTAGTTCACAGGGTTCTGTGAACACTGAAGCTTTCTTT.

The chain links TRBV28 to TRBJ1-2; 7 bases fit TRBD1. The CDR3 spans 14 residues. In germline, CDR1 is MDHEN, CDR2 SYDVKM. After removal of 5 bases from V and 4 bases from J, the junction contained 7 bases not matched to a gene. The CDR3 nucleotides are TGTGCCAGCAGTGCTTGGACAGGAACCTATGGCTACACCTTC. This codes for CASSAWTGTYGYTF.

This clone appeared a few times. As DNA, the CDR3 is TGTGCCAGTAGTATAGTCGCCCATTATCAGCCCCAGCATTTT. Translating it yields CASSIVAHYQPQHF. The chain carries TRBV19 and TRBJ1-5, with D uncertain. Germline-derived CDR1 and CDR2 are LNHDA and SQIVND (reference sequence). CDR3 length: 14 amino acids. Trimming pared 1 base from V and 5 bases from J, leaving 9 bases between.

The chain employs TRBV2 and TRBJ2-7, with D unresolved. The CDR3 has 11 residues. Trimming removed 7 bases at V and 5 bases at J, with 9 bases between. Germline assignment: CDR1 SNHLY and CDR2 FYNNEI. The CDR3 region is CASTNDDEQYF. Here the CDR3 DNA reads TGTGCCAGCACCAACGACGACGAGCAGTACTTC.

The chain recombines TRBV5-4 with TRBJ2-3; D is unclear. Germline assignment: CDR1 SGHNT and CDR2 YYREEE (reference sequence). The CDR3 sequence is 13 residues long. The V end was cut by 4 bases, the J end by 2 bases, with 8 bases between. CDR3 sequence: CASSVRNTDTQYF. The CDR3 DNA follows: TGTGCCAGCAGCGTCCGGAACACAGATACGCAGTATTTT.

The chain uses TRBV19 and TRBJ2-5; 10 nucleotides line up with TRBD1. V shed 1 base and J 4 bases; nucleotides not matched to a gene: 9. CDR3 length: 17 amino acids. Looked up from germline, CDR1 is LNHDA and CDR2 is SQIVND (reference sequence). CDR3 in amino acids: CASSIAPWTGGGETQYF. CDR3 in DNA: TGTGCCAGTAGTATAGCCCCTTGGACAGGGGGTGGAGAGACCCAGTACTTC.

The chain uses TRBV5-4 and TRBJ1-6, with 7 bases that match TRBD1. With 4 bases clipped from V and 10 bases from J, the junction kept 11 bases outside the gene matches. CDR3 length equals 15 residues. Per germline, CDR1 SGHNT and CDR2 YYREEE (reference sequence). The CDR3 is CASSRTQQGDSPLHF. The CDR3 region has the DNA TGTGCCAGCAGCCGGACCCAGCAGGGGGACTCACCCCTCCACTTT. The variable domain in full, completed from reference TRBV5-4 and TRBJ1-6, reads ETGVTQSPTHLIKTRGQQVTLRCSSQSGHNTVSWYQQALGQGPQFIFQYYREEENGRGNFPPRFSGLQFPNYSSELNVNALELDDSALYLCASSRTQQGDSPLHFGNGTRLTVT.

The chain has TRBV7-3 and TRBJ1-1; D gene unclear. Trimming removed 4 bases at V and 0 bases at J, with 6 bases between. Germline V gene lookup returns CDR1 SGHTA and CDR2 FQGTGA. This CDR3 region has 13 residues. CDR3 residues: CASSSLMNTEAFF. CDR3 DNA sequence: TGTGCCAGCAGCTCCCTTATGAACACTGAAGCTTTCTTT.

V usage is TRBV9 and J usage is TRBJ2-1; D is perhaps TRBD2 (7 bases). The V and J ends lost 4 bases and 9 bases respectively, with 20 bases between them. Germline V gives CDR1 SGDLS, CDR2 YYNGEE. This CDR3 is built from 15 residues. Here the CDR3 reads CASSPWGRVGGEQFF. The CDR3 DNA follows: TGTGCCAGCAGCCCCTGGGGGAGGGTAGGGGGTGAGCAGTTCTTC.

This CDR3 is CASKKSHSGANVLTF. The CDR3 coding sequence is TGTGCCAGCAAAAAATCACACTCTGGGGCCAACGTCCTGACTTTC. This chain uses TRBV28 with TRBJ2-6; no definite D call. V lost 7 bases and J lost 0, with 10 bases in between. The CDR3 extends over 15 amino acids. Per the germline V gene, CDR1 is MDHEN and CDR2 is SYDVKM.

The chain's CDR3 is CASSLVWGETEAFF. The CDR3 nucleotides are TGTGCCAGCAGCTTGGTATGGGGGGAAACTGAAGCTTTCTTT. The rearrangement joins TRBV5-4 to TRBJ1-1; D is possibly TRBD1 (5 bases). CDR1 is SGHNT and CDR2 is YYREEE in the germline V gene (reference sequence). The CDR3 spans 14 residues. V was cut by 0 bases and J by 5 bases, with 11 bases left in between.

The chain links TRBV7-9 to TRBJ2-1, with 12 bases that match TRBD1. The CDR3 has 17 residues. CDR1 is SEHNR and CDR2 is FQNEAQ in the germline V gene (reference sequence). V dropped 2 bases and J dropped 7; count of bases not matched to a gene: 9. The CDR3 DNA sequence: TGTGCCAGCAGCTTATTACCGGGACAGGGGGCTAGGAATGAGCAGTTCTTC. Amino acid sequence: CASSLLPGQGARNEQFF.

This CDR3 reads CASSLDNRNQPQHF. CDR3 sequence (DNA): TGCGCCAGCAGCCTGGACAATCGCAATCAGCCCCAGCATTTT. This chain uses TRBV5-1 with TRBJ1-5, with D perhaps TRBD1 (5 bases). Trimming removed 4 bases at V and 2 bases at J, with 10 bases between. This CDR3 is 14 amino acids long. CDR1 is SGHRS, CDR2 YFSETQ, per germline.

This chain uses TRBV21-1 with TRBJ1-1; the table's D gene call, TRBD1, was not cross checked with the DNA. TRBV21-1 has pseudogene status. CDR3 length: 17 amino acids. This CDR3 is CASSRRDRGHSGTEAFF. CDR3 DNA: TGTGCCAGCAGCAGAAGGGACAGGGGGCATAGTGGCACTGAAGCTTTCTTT.

V is TRBV10-3 and J is TRBJ1-4, with 10 bases fitting TRBD1. The CDR3 has 17 residues. The V segment lost 5 bases and the J segment 3 bases; nucleotides outside the gene matches: 9. Germline CDR1 is ENHRY and CDR2 is SYGVKD. The CDR3 is CAISPGQGKSANEKLFF. CDR3 nucleotides: TGTGCCATCAGTCCGGGACAGGGGAAGAGTGCTAATGAAAAACTGTTTTTT.

The chain carries TRBV19 and TRBJ1-5; 8 positions match TRBD1. Losses at the gene ends were 7 bases for V and 0 bases for J; bases not matched to a gene: 11. The CDR3 is 17 residues long. Germline-derived CDR1 and CDR2 are LNHDA and SQIVND (reference sequence). CDR3 sequence: CASTYRDRLYSNQPQHF. The CDR3 DNA is TGTGCCAGTACCTATAGGGACAGGCTTTATAGCAATCAGCCCCAGCATTTT.

The chain recombines TRBV18 with TRBJ2-5; the D gene is possibly TRBD2 (7 bases). Trimming stripped 3 bases from V and 2 bases from J, with 22 bases between. Germline V gene data show CDR1 as KGHSH and CDR2 as LQKENI. The CDR3 length is 18 residues. CDR3 region: CASSPPVGGPQRQETQYF. The CDR3 region has the DNA TGTGCCAGCTCACCGCCCGTCGGGGGGCCCCAACGGCAAGAGACCCAGTACTTC.

The V and J genes are TRBV7-2 and TRBJ2-1, with unresolved D. The CDR3 runs to 15 residues. Per the germline V gene, CDR1 is SGHTA and CDR2 is FQGNSA. Between the trimmed V and J ends, which lost 3 bases and 10 bases, there was a span of 19 bases. CDR3 sequence: CASSFIGGYNGEQFF. CDR3 DNA sequence: TGTGCCAGCAGCTTCATCGGCGGCTACAACGGGGAGCAGTTCTTC.

This clone appeared a few times. CDR3 nucleotides: TGTGCCAGCAGCTTAGATGGGTCGGGAGTGCGTTATGAGCAGTACTTC. The encoded protein is CASSLDGSGVRYEQYF. The chain uses TRBV11-2 and TRBJ2-7; D is perhaps TRBD2 (6 bases). Germline V gene lookup returns CDR1 SGHAT and CDR2 FQNNGV. The CDR3 runs to 16 residues. Between the trimmed V and J ends, which lost 0 bases and 7 bases, there was a span of 19 bases.

The genes are TRBV6-4 and TRBJ1-5, with a possible D match to TRBD1 (6 bases). Trimming took off 9 bases at V and 7 bases at J, with 25 bases between the two ends. From germline, CDR1 is MRHNA and CDR2 SNTAGT. This CDR3 comprises 16 residues. The CDR3 region has the DNA TGTGCCAGACTTCCCTGGGGGAGGGGGGATCGACAGCCCCAGCATTTT. Encoded protein: CARLPWGRGDRQPQHF.

CDR3 protein: CASSWTGVPEAFF. CDR3 coding DNA: TGTGCCAGCAGCTGGACAGGGGTCCCTGAAGCTTTCTTT. The rearrangement uses TRBV7-9 and TRBJ1-1, with 9 bases fitting TRBD1. Trimming removed 4 bases from V and 6 bases from J; junction bases left unmatched: 3. Germline CDR1 is SEHNR and CDR2 is FQNEAQ (reference sequence). The CDR3 contains 13 residues.

The gene calls are TRBV11-2 and TRBJ2-7, with 10 positions matching TRBD1. Germline V lookup: CDR1 SGHAT, CDR2 FQNNGV. V was pared by 0 bases and J by 6 bases, with 2 bases of the junction left unmatched. The CDR3 runs 14 residues. The CDR3 here is CASSLDGDRGEQYF. The CDR3 nucleotides read TGTGCCAGCAGCTTAGATGGGGACAGGGGCGAGCAGTACTTC.